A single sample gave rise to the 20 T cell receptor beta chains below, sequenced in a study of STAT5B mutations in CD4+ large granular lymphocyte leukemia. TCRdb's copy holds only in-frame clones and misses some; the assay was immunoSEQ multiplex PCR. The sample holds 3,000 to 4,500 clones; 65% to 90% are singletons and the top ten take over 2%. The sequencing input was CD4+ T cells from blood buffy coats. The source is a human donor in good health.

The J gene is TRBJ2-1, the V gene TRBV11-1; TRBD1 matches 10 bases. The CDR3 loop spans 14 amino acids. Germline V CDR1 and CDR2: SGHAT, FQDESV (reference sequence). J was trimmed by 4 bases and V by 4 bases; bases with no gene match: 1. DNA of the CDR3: TGTGCCAGCAGCTGGGGACAGGGGTACAATGAGCAGTTCTTC. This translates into CASSWGQGYNEQFF.

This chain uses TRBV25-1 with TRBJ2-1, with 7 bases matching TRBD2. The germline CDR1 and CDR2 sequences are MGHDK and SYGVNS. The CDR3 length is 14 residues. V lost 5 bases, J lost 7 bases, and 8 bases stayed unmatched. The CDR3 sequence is CASSWTSGRNEQFF. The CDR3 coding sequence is TGTGCCAGCAGTTGGACTAGTGGGAGGAATGAGCAGTTCTTC.

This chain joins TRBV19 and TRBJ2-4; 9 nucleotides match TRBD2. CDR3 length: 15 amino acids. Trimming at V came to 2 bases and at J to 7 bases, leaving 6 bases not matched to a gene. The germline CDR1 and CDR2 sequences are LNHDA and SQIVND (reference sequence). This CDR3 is CASSISTSGSNIQYF. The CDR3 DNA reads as TGTGCCAGTAGTATAAGTACTAGCGGGTCGAACATTCAGTACTTC.

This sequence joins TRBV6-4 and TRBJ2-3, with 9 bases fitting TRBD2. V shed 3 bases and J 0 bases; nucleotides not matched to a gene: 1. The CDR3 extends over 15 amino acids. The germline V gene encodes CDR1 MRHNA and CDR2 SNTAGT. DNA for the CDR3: TGTGCCAGCAGTGAGGCGGGAGGGAGCACAGATACGCAGTATTTT. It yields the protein CASSEAGGSTDTQYF.

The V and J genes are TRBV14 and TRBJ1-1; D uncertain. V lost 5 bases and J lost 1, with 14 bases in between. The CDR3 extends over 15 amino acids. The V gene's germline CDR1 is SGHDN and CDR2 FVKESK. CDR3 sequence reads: CASSKNSHTNTEAFF. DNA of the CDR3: TGTGCCAGCAGCAAAAACAGCCACACGAACACTGAAGCTTTCTTT.

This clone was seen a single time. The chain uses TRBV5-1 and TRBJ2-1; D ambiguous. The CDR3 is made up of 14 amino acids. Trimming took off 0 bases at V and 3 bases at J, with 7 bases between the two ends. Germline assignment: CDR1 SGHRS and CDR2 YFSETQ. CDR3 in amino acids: CASSLASSYNEQFF. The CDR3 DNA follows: TGCGCCAGCAGCTTGGCCTCGAGCTACAATGAGCAGTTCTTC.

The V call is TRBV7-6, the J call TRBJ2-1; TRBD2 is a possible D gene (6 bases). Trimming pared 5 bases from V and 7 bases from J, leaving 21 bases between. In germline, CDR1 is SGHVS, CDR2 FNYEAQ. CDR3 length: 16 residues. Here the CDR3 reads CASSLPEGGTGNEQFF. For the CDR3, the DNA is TGTGCCAGCAGCCTCCCTGAGGGAGGAACCGGTAATGAGCAGTTCTTC. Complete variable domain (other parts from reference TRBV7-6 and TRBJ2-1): GAGVSQSPRYKVTKRGQDVALRCDPISGHVSLYWYRQALGQGPEFLTYFNYEAQQDKSGLPNDRFSAERPEGSISTLTIQRTEQRDSAMYRCASSLPEGGTGNEQFFGPGTRLTVL.

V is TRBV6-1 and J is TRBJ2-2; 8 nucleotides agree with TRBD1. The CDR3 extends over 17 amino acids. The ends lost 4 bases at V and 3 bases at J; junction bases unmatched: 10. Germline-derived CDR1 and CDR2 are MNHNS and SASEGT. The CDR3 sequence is CASSGGTGGRHTGELFF. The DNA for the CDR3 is TGTGCCAGCAGTGGGGGGACAGGAGGGCGGCACACCGGGGAGCTGTTTTTT.

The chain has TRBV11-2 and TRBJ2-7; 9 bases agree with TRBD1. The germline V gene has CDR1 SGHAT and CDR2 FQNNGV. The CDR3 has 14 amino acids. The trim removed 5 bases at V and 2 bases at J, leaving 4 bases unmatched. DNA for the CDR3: TGTGCCAGCAGCGCCCGGGACAGGGCCTACGAGCAGTACTTC. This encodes CASSARDRAYEQYF.

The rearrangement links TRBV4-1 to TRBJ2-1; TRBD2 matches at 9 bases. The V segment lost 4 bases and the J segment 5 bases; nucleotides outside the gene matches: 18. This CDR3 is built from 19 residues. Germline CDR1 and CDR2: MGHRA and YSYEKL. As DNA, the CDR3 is TGCGCCAGCAGCCGACGCAGGGCTATGGCGGGAGGGGGTGACAATGAGCAGTTCTTC. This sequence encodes CASSRRRAMAGGGDNEQFF.

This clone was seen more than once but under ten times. CDR3 in DNA: TGTGCCAGCAGCTTAGTGGGGGGTGGGGGTATGAACACTGAAGCTTTCTTT. It encodes CASSLVGGGGMNTEAFF. The chain carries TRBV7-6 and TRBJ1-1; D perhaps matches TRBD1 (5 bases). Germline assignment: CDR1 SGHVS and CDR2 FNYEAQ. Trimming stripped 1 base from V and 0 bases from J, with 15 bases between. The length of the CDR3 is 17 residues. Drawing the rest from reference TRBV7-6 and TRBJ1-1, the complete variable domain is GAGVSQSPRYKVTKRGQDVALRCDPISGHVSLYWYRQALGQGPEFLTYFNYEAQQDKSGLPNDRFSAERPEGSISTLTIQRTEQRDSAMYRCASSLVGGGGMNTEAFFGQGTRLTVV.

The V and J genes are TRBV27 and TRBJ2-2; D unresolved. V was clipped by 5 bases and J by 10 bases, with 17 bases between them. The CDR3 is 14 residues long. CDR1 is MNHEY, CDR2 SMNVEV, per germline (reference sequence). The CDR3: CASSPPRSDSELFF. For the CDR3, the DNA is TGTGCCAGCAGTCCCCCAAGGAGCGACTCGGAGCTGTTTTTT.

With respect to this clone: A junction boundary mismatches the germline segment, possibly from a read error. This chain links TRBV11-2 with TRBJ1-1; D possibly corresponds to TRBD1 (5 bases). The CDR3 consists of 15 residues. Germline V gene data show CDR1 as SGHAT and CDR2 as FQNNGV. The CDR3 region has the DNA TGTGCCAGCGGCTTAGAAGTTTACGGGACCACTGAAGCTTTCTTT. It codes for CASGLEVYGTTEAFF.

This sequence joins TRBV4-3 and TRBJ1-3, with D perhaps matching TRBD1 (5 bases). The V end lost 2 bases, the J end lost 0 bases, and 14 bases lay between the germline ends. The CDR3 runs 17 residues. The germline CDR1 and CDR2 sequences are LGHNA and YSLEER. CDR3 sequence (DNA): TGCGCCAGCAGCCAAATGGGGACGGCGAGCTCTGGAAACACCATATATTTT. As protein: CASSQMGTASSGNTIYF.

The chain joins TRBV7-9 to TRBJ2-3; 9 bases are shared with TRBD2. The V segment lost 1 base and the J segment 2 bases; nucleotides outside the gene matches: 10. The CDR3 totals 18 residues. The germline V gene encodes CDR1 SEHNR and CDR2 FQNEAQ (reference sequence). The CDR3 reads CASSLVLGAGGDTDTQYF. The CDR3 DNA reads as TGTGCCAGCAGCTTAGTCCTGGGAGCGGGAGGAGACACAGATACGCAGTATTTT.

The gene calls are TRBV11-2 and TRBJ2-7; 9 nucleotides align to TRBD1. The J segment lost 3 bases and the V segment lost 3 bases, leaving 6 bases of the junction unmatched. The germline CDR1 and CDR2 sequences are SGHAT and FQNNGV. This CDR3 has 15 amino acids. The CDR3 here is CASSFGTGQFYEQYF. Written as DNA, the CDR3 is TGTGCCAGCAGCTTCGGGACAGGGCAATTCTACGAGCAGTACTTC.

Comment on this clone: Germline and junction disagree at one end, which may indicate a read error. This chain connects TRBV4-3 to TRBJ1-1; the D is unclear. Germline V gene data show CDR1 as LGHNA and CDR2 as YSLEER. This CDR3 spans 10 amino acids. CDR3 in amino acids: CASSQDRIYF. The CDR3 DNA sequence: TGCGCCAGCAGCCAAGATAGGATCTACTTT.

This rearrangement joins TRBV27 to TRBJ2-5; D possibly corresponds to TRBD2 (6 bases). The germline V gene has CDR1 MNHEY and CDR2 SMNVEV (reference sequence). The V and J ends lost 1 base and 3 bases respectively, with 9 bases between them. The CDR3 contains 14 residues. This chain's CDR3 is CASSLFPSEETQYF. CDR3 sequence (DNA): TGTGCCAGCAGTTTATTTCCTAGCGAAGAGACCCAGTACTTC.

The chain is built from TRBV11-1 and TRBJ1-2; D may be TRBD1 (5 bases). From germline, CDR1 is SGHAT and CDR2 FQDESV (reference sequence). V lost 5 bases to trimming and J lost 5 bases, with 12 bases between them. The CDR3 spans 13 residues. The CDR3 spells CASSISGSYGYTF. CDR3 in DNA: TGTGCCAGCAGCATCTCAGGGTCTTATGGCTACACCTTC.

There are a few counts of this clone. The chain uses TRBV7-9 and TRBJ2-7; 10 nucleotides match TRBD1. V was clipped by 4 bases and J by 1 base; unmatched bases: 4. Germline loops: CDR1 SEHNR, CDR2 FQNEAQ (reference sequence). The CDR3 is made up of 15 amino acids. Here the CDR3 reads CASSSGQGISYEQYF. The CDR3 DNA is TGTGCCAGCAGCTCGGGACAGGGGATTTCCTACGAGCAGTACTTC.